A single sample is the source of the 25 T cell receptor beta chains below, sequenced in a study of CD8 T cells in ankylosing spondylitis. Study observations and caveats: Characteristic of ankylosing spondylitis blood, it appeared, was a TCR beta motif comprising about eight highly homologous variants.

Their cognate antigens are unknown. TCRdb reanalysed the 5' RACE reads using MiXCR and keeps one entry per CDR3 protein. Here the sample spans just under 550,000 distinct CDR3 sequences, about 13% being singletons. Specimen: blood, either unsorted or a sorted T cell fraction (not recorded which). The receptors shown here come from a male donor with ankylosing spondylitis.

This clonotype was seen only a few times. This chain connects TRBV5-1 to TRBJ1-4; TRBD1 aligns across 7 bases. CDR3 length: 16 amino acids. V dropped 4 bases and J dropped 7; count of bases not matched to a gene: 13. From germline, CDR1 is SGHRS and CDR2 YFSETQ. CDR3 nucleotide sequence: TGCGCCAGCAGCCAATTCGCTTCCGGGACAGCTGAAAAACTGTTTTTT. Protein: CASSQFASGTAEKLFF.

This clonotype showed up just a few times. V gene TRBV3-1 combines with J gene TRBJ2-2; D is undetermined. Germline CDR1 and CDR2: LGHDT and YNNKEL (reference sequence). V lost 0 bases, J lost 7 bases, and 9 bases lay in between. The CDR3 length is 14 residues. CDR3 coding DNA: TGTGCCAGCAGCCAAGATGGGCGCGGCGGGGAGCTGTTTTTT. Its protein product is CASSQDGRGGELFF.

The chain has TRBV18 and TRBJ2-3; D unclear. Germline CDR1 reads KGHSH; CDR2 reads LQKENI. With 4 bases removed from V and 6 bases from J, the gap between germline ends came to 8 bases. The CDR3 length is 12 residues. The DNA for the CDR3 is TGTGCCAGCTCACAAGCCCTGGATACGCAGTATTTT. Translating gives CASSQALDTQYF.

This rearrangement joins TRBV7-8 to TRBJ2-3; a weak D match, TRBD1 (5 bases). This CDR3 has 15 amino acids. Trimming removed 4 bases at V and 4 bases at J, with 15 bases between. CDR1 is SGHVS and CDR2 is FQNEAQ in the germline V gene. CDR3 DNA sequence: TGTGCCAGCAGCTCGCGGACACCCGGTGCAGATACGCAGTATTTT. Amino acid sequence: CASSSRTPGADTQYF. Using reference TRBV7-8 and TRBJ2-3 for the parts outside the CDR3, the full variable domain is GAGVSQSPRYKVAKRGQDVALRCDPISGHVSLFWYQQALGQGPEFLTYFQNEAQLDKSGLPSDRFFAERPEGSVSTLKIQRTQQEDSAVYLCASSSRTPGADTQYFGPGTRLTVL.

This clonotype was observed a few times. This rearrangement joins TRBV20-1 to TRBJ2-1, with 8 bases identical to TRBD2. Trimming removed 5 bases from V and 8 bases from J; junction bases left unmatched: 14. Germline V gene lookup returns CDR1 DFQATT and CDR2 SNEGSKA (reference sequence). There are 15 residues in the CDR3. The CDR3 DNA follows: TGCAGTGCTCGAGGGGCGGGGCGGGGGGTGGATGAGCAGTTCTTC. This sequence encodes CSARGAGRGVDEQFF.

This clonotype was detected only a few times. V usage is TRBV29-1 and J usage is TRBJ2-2, with D possibly TRBD2 on 5 matching bases. Trimming pared 0 bases from V and 5 bases from J, leaving 7 bases between. Germline CDR1 SQVTM, CDR2 ANQGSEA. The length of the CDR3 is 13 residues. The CDR3 sequence is CSVEDPGTGELFF. The CDR3 region has the DNA TGCAGCGTTGAAGATCCGGGGACCGGGGAGCTGTTTTTT.

The chain couples TRBV7-2 to TRBJ1-1; D is unclear. Germline CDR1 reads SGHTA; CDR2 reads FQGNSA. V was cut by 5 bases and J by 11 bases, with 15 bases left in between. This CDR3 comprises 12 residues. CDR3 residues: CASSGGTLTAFF. CDR3 coding DNA: TGTGCCAGCAGCGGCGGTACCCTAACGGCTTTCTTT.

This clonotype was seen many times. The chain uses TRBV3-1 and TRBJ1-4; no definite D call. The CDR3 extends over 14 amino acids. Per the germline V gene, CDR1 is LGHDT and CDR2 is YNNKEL (reference sequence). The V gene lost 1 base and the J gene lost 4 bases, with 7 bases spanning the gap. DNA of the CDR3: TGTGCCAGCAGCCAAGGGCGGAATAATGAAAAACTGTTTTTT. Amino acids: CASSQGRNNEKLFF.

This clonotype showed up just a few times. The chain links TRBV20-1 to TRBJ1-5; 7 bases map to TRBD1. V shed 4 bases, J shed 0 bases, and the junction held 12 bases outside the gene matches. The CDR3 has 17 amino acids. Per the germline V gene, CDR1 is DFQATT and CDR2 is SNEGSKA (reference sequence). In DNA form, the CDR3 reads TGCAGTGCTACCCCGACAGGGTGGCGCGGTAGCAATCAGCCCCAGCATTTT. Protein: CSATPTGWRGSNQPQHF.

This chain uses TRBV7-2 with TRBJ2-5; D tentatively reads TRBD1 or TRBD2 (5 bases each). The germline V and J ends were trimmed by 1 base and 5 bases, with 20 bases remaining between them. This CDR3 is 17 amino acids long. The germline V gene encodes CDR1 SGHTA and CDR2 FQGNSA. CDR3 sequence (DNA): TGTGCCAGCAGCTTAGTGGAGAGGGGCCAGACCACGGAGACCCAGTACTTC. Its translation is CASSLVERGQTTETQYF. The full variable domain, completed using reference TRBV7-2 and TRBJ2-5, is GAGVSQSPSNKVTEKGKDVELRCDPISGHTALYWYRQSLGQGLEFLIYFQGNSAPDKSGLPSDRFSAERTGGSVSTLTIQRTQQEDSAVYLCASSLVERGQTTETQYFGPGTRLLVL.

There are many counts of this clonotype. V and J are TRBV29-1 and TRBJ1-4; maybe TRBD1 (5 bases). CDR3 length: 14 amino acids. V gave up 7 bases and J gave up 3 bases, with 15 bases separating them. CDR1 is SQVTM, CDR2 ANQGSEA, per germline. CDR3 nucleotide sequence: TGCAGCGGCCGCCGGGACGGGGCTAATGAAAAACTGTTTTTT. Translated, it gives CSGRRDGANEKLFF.

This clonotype was seen more than once but under ten times. The chain uses TRBV7-9 and TRBJ2-1, with D perhaps TRBD2 (5 bases). Germline V CDR1 and CDR2: SEHNR, FQNEAQ (reference sequence). The CDR3 is 14 residues long. V lost 0 bases and J lost 5, with 8 bases in between. Here the CDR3 reads CASSLAGIDNEQFF. CDR3 nucleotide sequence: TGTGCCAGCAGCTTAGCCGGGATCGACAATGAGCAGTTCTTC.

This chain uses TRBV10-3 with TRBJ1-1; D might be TRBD1 (6 bases). Germline V gives CDR1 ENHRY, CDR2 SYGVKD. The germline V and J ends were trimmed by 6 bases and 4 bases, with 15 bases remaining between them. This CDR3 has 14 residues. CDR3 sequence reads: CAISQNRESTEAFF. DNA of the CDR3: TGTGCCATCAGCCAAAACAGGGAATCCACTGAAGCTTTCTTT.

This clonotype was found a few times. V usage is TRBV18 and J usage is TRBJ2-3; D is possibly TRBD1 or TRBD2 (5 bases each). Germline V gene sequence: CDR1 KGHSH, CDR2 LQKENI. The CDR3 runs to 15 residues. V was cut by 2 bases and J by 0 bases, with 9 bases left in between. The CDR3 sequence: CASSPGTHSTDTQYF. For the CDR3, the DNA is TGTGCCAGCTCACCAGGGACCCACAGCACAGATACGCAGTATTTT.

This clonotype was counted a few times. In DNA form, the CDR3 reads TGTGCCAGCAGCCAAAGGACTAGCGGCCCCACAGATACGCAGTATTTT. Amino acid sequence: CASSQRTSGPTDTQYF. J is TRBJ2-3 and V is TRBV16, with TRBD2 identical over 10 bases. The germline gives CDR1 KGHSY, CDR2 FQNENV. With V trimmed by 2 bases and J by 2 bases, 4 bases remained unmatched. The CDR3 covers 16 residues.

This clonotype was detected a few times. The chain carries TRBV20-1 and TRBJ1-1; the D is unclear. Germline lookup yields CDR1 DFQATT and CDR2 SNEGSKA (reference sequence). Trimming shortened V by 3 bases and J by 3 bases, and 8 bases separated the two germline ends. The CDR3 covers 12 residues. CDR3 bases: TGCAGTGCTAGGTCACTAGACACTGAAGCTTTCTTT. As protein: CSARSLDTEAFF.

This clonotype occurred a few times. The V and J genes are TRBV5-1 and TRBJ2-1, with TRBD2 matching 7 bases. Germline-derived CDR1 and CDR2 are SGHRS and YFSETQ. V lost 0 bases and J lost 4; bases outside the gene matches: 7. This CDR3 contains 16 residues. The chain's CDR3 is CASSLASSGLYNEQFF. The CDR3 DNA sequence: TGCGCCAGCAGCTTGGCGTCTAGCGGATTATACAATGAGCAGTTCTTC.

This clonotype was found a few times. The chain uses TRBV7-9 and TRBJ1-2; D not certain. The CDR3 sequence is 14 residues long. Trimming took 5 bases from V and 5 from J, leaving 15 bases between them. Germline V gene sequence: CDR1 SEHNR, CDR2 FQNEAQ (reference sequence). The CDR3 loop reads CASSQSWGQYGYTF. The CDR3 nucleotides are TGTGCCAGCAGCCAATCGTGGGGTCAATATGGCTACACCTTC.

CDR3 bases: TGTGCCAGCAGCTCAATCTTCTCTGGAAACACCATATATTTT. This translates into CASSSIFSGNTIYF. V usage is TRBV7-9 and J usage is TRBJ1-3; D gene uncertain. Per germline, CDR1 SEHNR and CDR2 FQNEAQ (reference sequence). Between the trimmed V and J ends, which lost 4 bases and 0 bases, there was a span of 7 bases. CDR3 length: 14 amino acids.

This clonotype turned up a few times. The rearrangement joins TRBV4-2 to TRBJ2-1; 9 bases map to TRBD1. The CDR3 consists of 17 residues. The V gene end was trimmed by 3 bases and the J gene end by 2 bases; junction bases not matched to a gene: 8. Germline-derived CDR1 and CDR2 are LGHNA and YNFKEQ. CDR3 DNA: TGTGCCAGCAGCCAGTCTCCGGGACAGGGAACCTACAATGAGCAGTTCTTC. Its protein product is CASSQSPGQGTYNEQFF.

V gene TRBV5-1 combines with J gene TRBJ2-5; no definite D call. Trimming pared 4 bases from V and 4 bases from J, leaving 14 bases between. Looked up from germline, CDR1 is SGHRS and CDR2 is YFSETQ. This CDR3 is built from 14 residues. The CDR3 DNA reads as TGCGCCAGCAGCCCAGGCGACTTTCGAGAGACCCAGTACTTC. Translated: CASSPGDFRETQYF.

CDR3 residues: CASTRTGGSYNEQFF. The CDR3 nucleotides are TGCGCCAGCACACGGACAGGGGGTTCCTACAATGAGCAGTTCTTC. The rearrangement links TRBV5-1 to TRBJ2-1; TRBD1 aligns across 10 bases. Germline V gene data show CDR1 as SGHRS and CDR2 as YFSETQ. The CDR3 is 15 residues long. Losses at the gene ends were 6 bases for V and 1 base for J; bases not matched to a gene: 4. The complete variable domain, with remaining parts taken from reference TRBV5-1 and TRBJ2-1, reads KAGVTQTPRYLIKTRGQQVTLSCSPISGHRSVSWYQQTPGQGLQFLFEYFSETQRNKGNFPGRFSGRQFSNSRSEMNVSTLELGDSALYLCASTRTGGSYNEQFFGPGTRLTVL.

J is TRBJ2-5 and V is TRBV5-1; 9 bases agree with TRBD2. V shed 3 bases, J shed 3 bases, and the junction held 0 bases outside the gene matches. This CDR3 is built from 13 residues. Per the germline V gene, CDR1 is SGHRS and CDR2 is YFSETQ. CDR3 DNA: TGCGCCAGCAGCTCTAGCGGGAAAGAGACCCAGTACTTC. It specifies CASSSSGKETQYF.

This clonotype has ten or more counts. The chain couples TRBV5-1 to TRBJ2-1; 9 bases align to TRBD1. Germline V CDR1 and CDR2: SGHRS, YFSETQ. V dropped 6 bases and J dropped 4; count of bases not matched to a gene: 5. The length of the CDR3 is 14 residues. In DNA form, the CDR3 reads TGCGCCAGCACCCGACAGGGGGAGTACAATGAGCAGTTCTTC. As protein: CASTRQGEYNEQFF.

Ten or more counts support this clonotype. The chain employs TRBV29-1 and TRBJ2-1; 9 bases match TRBD2. Germline trimming cut 5 bases from V and 0 bases from J; bases unmatched to any gene: 2. The CDR3 is 14 residues long. Per the germline V gene, CDR1 is SQVTM and CDR2 is ANQGSEA. CDR3 amino acids: CSVRLAVSYNEQFF. CDR3 coding DNA: TGCAGCGTTCGACTAGCGGTCTCCTACAATGAGCAGTTCTTC.